The 28 T cell receptor beta chains given below trace back to one sample, sequenced in a study of identical twins. TCRdb independently ran MiXCR on the 5' RACE reads; one entry per CDR3 protein. Here the sample spans some 100,000 distinct CDR3 sequences, 5.9% being singletons. The material sequenced was memory T cells sorted from blood. Receptor source: a woman in her fifties or sixties in good health.

V is TRBV5-4 and J is TRBJ2-3; TRBD2 matches at 14 bases. V shed 5 bases and J 1 base; nucleotides not matched to a gene: 9. The CDR3 contains 18 residues. Germline V lookup: CDR1 SGHNT, CDR2 YYREEE (reference sequence). The CDR3 spells CASRSGTSGRGGTDTQYF. CDR3 bases: TGTGCCAGCAGATCCGGGACTAGCGGGAGAGGGGGCACAGATACGCAGTATTTT.

This clonotype was observed many times. The rearrangement joins TRBV29-1 to TRBJ2-7, with a possible D match to TRBD2 (6 bases). Trimming removed 6 bases at V and 2 bases at J, with 17 bases between. The CDR3 covers 14 residues. Looked up from germline, CDR1 is SQVTM and CDR2 is ANQGSEA. CDR3 DNA: TGCAGCGTCAAGGGGACTCTAGAAACCTACGAGCAGTACTTC. As protein: CSVKGTLETYEQYF.

This clonotype came up many times. The chain couples TRBV2 to TRBJ1-4; TRBD1 aligns across 8 bases. J gave up 6 bases and V 3 bases, and 15 bases lay outside the gene matches. The CDR3 loop spans 18 amino acids. Germline V lookup: CDR1 SNHLY, CDR2 FYNNEI. In DNA, the CDR3 is TGTGCCAGCAGTGATCAGCGACAGGGGATGAGTTCGGATGAAAAACTGTTTTTT. It is translated as CASSDQRQGMSSDEKLFF.

This clonotype was counted between two and nine times. The V and J genes are TRBV20-1 and TRBJ2-5; 8 nucleotides agree with TRBD2. After removal of 7 bases from V and 0 bases from J, the junction contained 13 bases not matched to a gene. Germline CDR1 DFQATT, CDR2 SNEGSKA (reference sequence). The CDR3 consists of 16 residues. The CDR3 loop is CSVSGGLNLYQETQYF. Written as DNA, the CDR3 is TGCAGTGTGTCGGGGGGGCTCAACCTGTACCAAGAGACCCAGTACTTC.

The V and J genes are TRBV18 and TRBJ2-7; D may be TRBD1 (5 bases). CDR1 and CDR2 from the germline V gene are KGHSH and LQKENI. The CDR3 has 15 amino acids. V was cut by 2 bases and J by 0 bases, with 11 bases left in between. The CDR3 DNA reads as TGTGCCAGCTCACCAGGGGCTACCCGCTCCTACGAGCAGTACGTC. Translated: CASSPGATRSYEQYV.

The chain is built from TRBV5-1 and TRBJ2-7; 7 bases line up with TRBD2. Trimming cost V 3 bases and J 2 bases; bases outside gene matches: 14. There are 17 residues in the CDR3. Germline V gene sequence: CDR1 SGHRS, CDR2 YFSETQ. CDR3 DNA sequence: TGCGCCAGCAGCTCGGGGGGAGGGACCCATGAACCCTACGAGCAGTACTTC. Translated: CASSSGGGTHEPYEQYF.

This clonotype was found many times. The rearrangement links TRBV10-3 to TRBJ1-1, with D hard to call. Trimming took 11 bases from V and 0 from J, leaving 13 bases between them. CDR3 length: 13 residues. Germline V gene data show CDR1 as ENHRY and CDR2 as SYGVKD. The CDR3 loop is CASLMGMNTEAFF. Written as DNA, the CDR3 is TGTGCCTCTCTTATGGGGATGAACACTGAAGCTTTCTTT.

The rearrangement joins TRBV19 to TRBJ2-2, with TRBD1 identical over 12 bases. The junction had 8 bases not matched to a gene; V was cut back by 6 bases and J by 3 bases. Germline loops: CDR1 LNHDA, CDR2 SQIVND (reference sequence). This CDR3 contains 17 residues. In nucleotides, the CDR3 is TGTGCCAGTAGCCTCGGGACAGGGGGCTCGGACACCGGGGAGCTGTTTTTT. The encoded protein is CASSLGTGGSDTGELFF.

At least ten counts were recorded for this clonotype. V usage is TRBV4-1 and J usage is TRBJ1-1, with D perhaps matching TRBD1 (5 bases). This CDR3 has 14 residues. The V end was cut by 6 bases, the J end by 1 base, with 12 bases between. Germline CDR1 reads MGHRA; CDR2 reads YSYEKL. The chain's CDR3 is CASRSGLSNTEAFF. The DNA of the CDR3 is TGCGCCAGCAGGTCGGGACTGTCGAACACTGAAGCTTTCTTT.

V and J are TRBV25-1 and TRBJ2-2, with D possibly matching TRBD2 (6 bases). Trimming took 1 base from V and 6 from J, leaving 15 bases between them. Germline loops: CDR1 MGHDK, CDR2 SYGVNS. The CDR3 spans 16 residues. CDR3 in DNA: TGTGCCAGCAGTGAATTCGTCCTATCGGGGGCCGGGGAGCTGTTTTTT. Translating it yields CASSEFVLSGAGELFF.

The sample holds many counts of this clonotype. The chain is built from TRBV15 and TRBJ1-4; 11 nucleotides match TRBD1. This CDR3 has 15 residues. Per germline, CDR1 LNHNV and CDR2 YYDKDF (reference sequence). J gave up 7 bases and V 5 bases, and 6 bases lay outside the gene matches. The CDR3 region has the DNA TGTGCCACCAGCTCCTCCGGGACAGGGGGTGAAAAACTGTTTTTT. Translation: CATSSSGTGGEKLFF.

This clonotype was counted many times. J is TRBJ1-1 and V is TRBV6-2 or TRBV6-3; D call uncertain. CDR3 length: 13 amino acids. The germline V and J ends were trimmed by 5 bases and 8 bases, with 15 bases remaining between them. In germline, CDR1 is MNHEY, CDR2 SVGEGT. The CDR3, as DNA: TGTGCCAGCAGTAAACCACTCGGGCAGGAAGCTTTCTTT. It codes for CASSKPLGQEAFF.

This clonotype showed up many times. The rearrangement uses TRBV5-1 and TRBJ2-7; TRBD1 aligns across 10 bases. The CDR3 has 10 amino acids. V was clipped by 6 bases and J by 12 bases; unmatched bases: 3. CDR1 and CDR2 from the germline V gene are SGHRS and YFSETQ. For the CDR3, the DNA is TGCGCCAGCATATGGACAGGGGGGTACTTC. This gives the protein CASIWTGGYF.

This clonotype was found many times. The limits of the CDR3 on the DNA are not certain, so only TCRdb's listed CDR3 is given. The chain carries TRBV29-1 and TRBJ2-7; the DNA was not used to check the table's D call, TRBD1. The CDR3 is 11 amino acids in total, end residues counted. In germline, CDR1 is SQVTM, CDR2 ANQGSEA. The CDR3 sequence is CSVGVGTGLDF.

This chain links TRBV2 with TRBJ2-2; 11 nucleotides match TRBD2. The V gene end was trimmed by 6 bases and the J gene end by 4 bases; junction bases not matched to a gene: 4. The CDR3 has 15 residues. Germline CDR1 SNHLY, CDR2 FYNNEI. The CDR3 region is CASRRLAGITGELFF. The CDR3 DNA is TGTGCCAGCAGAAGACTAGCGGGAATCACCGGGGAGCTGTTTTTT.

This clonotype occurred a few times. The chain couples TRBV11-2 to TRBJ1-3, with a possible D match to TRBD1 (5 bases). This CDR3 is built from 15 residues. The germline V gene encodes CDR1 SGHAT and CDR2 FQNNGV. Trimming removed 5 bases from V and 0 bases from J, with 11 bases in between. The DNA for the CDR3 is TGTGCCAGCAGCCGATGGGACTCCTCTGGAAACACCATATATTTT. Translated: CASSRWDSSGNTIYF. The whole variable domain, remainder taken from reference TRBV11-2 and TRBJ1-3, is EAGVAQSPRYKIIEKRQSVAFWCNPISGHATLYWYQQILGQGPKLLIQFQNNGVVDDSQLPKDRFSAERLKGVDSTLKIQPAKLEDSAVYLCASSRWDSSGNTIYFGEGSWLTVV.

This clonotype was recorded a few times. J is TRBJ1-4 and V is TRBV5-5; 9 bases are shared with TRBD1. The CDR3 is made up of 15 amino acids. J was trimmed by 10 bases and V by 0 bases; bases with no gene match: 7. Looked up from germline, CDR1 is SGHKS and CDR2 is YYEKEE (reference sequence). The CDR3, as DNA: TGTGCCAGCAGCTTGGAAGGGACAGGGATCGGAAAACTGTTTTTT. Its protein product is CASSLEGTGIGKLFF.

This clonotype was picked up many times. The CDR3 protein is CASSDGTALQETQYF. The CDR3 region has the DNA TGCGCCAGCAGCGACGGGACAGCACTCCAAGAGACCCAGTACTTC. The V gene is TRBV5-1, the J gene TRBJ2-5; TRBD1 agrees at 7 bases. This CDR3 region has 15 residues. V was clipped by 4 bases and J by 1 base; unmatched bases: 7. Germline-derived CDR1 and CDR2 are SGHRS and YFSETQ.

In its sample, this clonotype was seen many times. V is TRBV9 and J is TRBJ1-4; maybe TRBD1 (5 bases). The CDR3 has 13 residues. From germline, CDR1 is SGDLS and CDR2 YYNGEE. With 2 bases removed from V and 5 bases from J, the gap between germline ends came to 7 bases. The DNA of the CDR3 is TGTGCCAGCAGCGTCTCAGGGAATGAAAAACTGTTTTTT. This codes for CASSVSGNEKLFF.

This clonotype was found many times. The CDR3 bases are TGCAGTGCTAGAGATCGGGTCTTCGCCGGGGAGCTGTTTTTT. It specifies CSARDRVFAGELFF. The rearrangement joins TRBV20-1 to TRBJ2-2; no clear D. The CDR3 is 14 residues long. Germline loops: CDR1 DFQATT, CDR2 SNEGSKA (reference sequence). V was pared by 0 bases and J by 6 bases, with 11 bases between.

This clonotype was seen repeatedly, ten times or more. The chain links TRBV10-3 to TRBJ2-1; tentatively, D is TRBD2 (6 bases). Germline V gene lookup returns CDR1 ENHRY and CDR2 SYGVKD. The CDR3 runs 12 residues. Trimming took 7 bases from V and 8 from J, leaving 12 bases between them. CDR3 DNA sequence: TGTGCCATCAAGACGGAGGGCGATGAGCAGTTCTTC. Its translation is CAIKTEGDEQFF.

This clonotype was counted between two and nine times. The chain couples TRBV9 to TRBJ2-7; D is perhaps TRBD1 (5 bases). CDR1 is SGDLS, CDR2 YYNGEE, per germline. V was pared by 2 bases and J by 0 bases, with 9 bases between. There are 14 residues in the CDR3. The CDR3 loop reads CASSVGGHSYEQYF. In nucleotides, the CDR3 is TGTGCCAGCAGCGTGGGCGGACACTCCTACGAGCAGTACTTC.

This clonotype appeared many times. The rearrangement joins TRBV5-1 to TRBJ2-3, with D unclear. Germline CDR1 and CDR2: SGHRS and YFSETQ. The CDR3 sequence is 15 residues long. Trimming cost V 0 bases and J 1 base, with 9 bases left between them. The CDR3 region is CASSLAPQGTDTQYF. In DNA, the CDR3 is TGCGCCAGCAGCTTGGCTCCCCAGGGCACAGATACGCAGTATTTT.

The chain employs TRBV10-2 and TRBJ2-5; tentatively, D is TRBD1 or TRBD2 (5 bases each). Trimming removed 2 bases from V and 2 bases from J, with 12 bases in between. The CDR3 consists of 15 residues. The germline CDR1 and CDR2 sequences are WSHSY and SAAADI. The CDR3 region has the DNA TGCGCCAGCAGTGAGGGGGGACGTTCACAAGAGACCCAGTACTTC. Translating gives CASSEGGRSQETQYF.

The chain is built from TRBV7-9 and TRBJ2-1; no clear D gene. With 8 bases removed from V and 0 bases from J, the gap between germline ends came to 14 bases. The CDR3 spans 15 residues. CDR1 and CDR2 from the germline V gene are SEHNR and FQNEAQ (reference sequence). The CDR3 DNA is TGTGCCAGCTCTAACAGCCTGAGCTCCTACAATGAGCAGTTCTTC. This codes for CASSNSLSSYNEQFF.

This clonotype has more than one count but fewer than ten. The chain uses TRBV19 and TRBJ2-2; D not resolved. Trimming left V 4 bases short and J 3 bases short, with 9 bases between. CDR3 size: 14 residues. Germline V gives CDR1 LNHDA, CDR2 SQIVND (reference sequence). DNA of the CDR3: TGTGCCAGTAGTAGGGGTCGGGACACCGGGGAGCTGTTTTTT. It translates to CASSRGRDTGELFF.

The sample holds many counts of this clonotype. The chain has TRBV24-1 and TRBJ2-3; D is undetermined. The length of the CDR3 is 13 residues. Trimming took 5 bases from V and 7 from J, leaving 12 bases between them. Germline lookup yields CDR1 KGHDR and CDR2 SFDVKD. Written as DNA, the CDR3 is TGTGCCACCAGTGGGGGAACGGGCCATACGCAGTATTTT. Protein product: CATSGGTGHTQYF.

In its sample, this clonotype was seen many times. The V and J genes are TRBV6-1 and TRBJ2-7; D perhaps matches TRBD2 (5 bases). V lost 4 bases, J lost 4 bases, and 17 bases lay in between. CDR1 and CDR2 (germline): MNHNS, SASEGT. The CDR3 sequence is 15 residues long. As DNA, the CDR3 is TGTGCCAGCAGTGTCGGTGGACTGCGGACGTACGAGCAGTACGTC. As protein: CASSVGGLRTYEQYV.